This paragraph covers one TCR beta chain sequence. The target antigen is unknown. V lost 4 bases and J lost 4, with 16 bases in between. The CDR3 loop spans 15 amino acids. CDR1 is SGHDT and CDR2 is YYEEEE in the germline V gene. The sample belongs to a study of post-analysis software for immune sequencing data. Findings and limits, study-wide: Among multiple sclerosis patients, normalized Chao1 diversity was significantly below that of controls. A handful of TRBV segments, including TRBV5-6, TRBV5-1 and TRBV20-1, were more frequent in patients than controls.

Researchers reported that TCR beta cDNA libraries carried unique molecular identifiers. TCRdb passed the PCR reads through MiXCR, listing each CDR3 protein once. The sample records some 700,000 distinct CDR3 sequences, around 60% being singletons. The chain links TRBV5-6 to TRBJ2-3; maybe TRBD1 (5 bases). Sequenced material: blood. The TCR was taken from a girl between 2 and 10 years old with multiple sclerosis. CDR3 coding DNA: TGTGCCAGCAGCCTGGAAGGGGATAGGGCAGATACGCAGTATTTT. This translates into CASSLEGDRADTQYF.